A single sample is the source of the 25 T cell receptor beta chains below, sequenced in a study of molecular identifiers for immune sequencing clone quantification. Each CDR3 protein gets one entry after TCRdb re-called the PCR reads with MiXCR. Counted here are about 640,000 distinct CDR3 sequences, 15% to 20% occurring once; the ten biggest clones make up 0.85%. The material sequenced was naive CD8+ T cells from blood, with Jurkat cell RNA spiked in. The subset denotes: FACS-sorted CD8+CD4-CCR7+CD45RA+ naive T cells. The origin of the receptors is a human donor in good health. Some libraries in this study had Jurkat cell RNA spiked in.

This clonotype was observed at least ten times. The chain uses TRBV7-8 and TRBJ2-3; 8 positions match TRBD2. Germline lookup yields CDR1 SGHVS and CDR2 FQNEAQ. Germline trimming cut 2 bases from V and 0 bases from J; bases unmatched to any gene: 7. The CDR3 has 17 residues. CDR3: CASSLLRGGLSTDTQYF. For the CDR3, the DNA is TGTGCCAGCAGCTTATTACGGGGGGGACTCAGCACAGATACGCAGTATTTT.

This clonotype is a singleton in its sample. A much larger clone sits a single nucleotide away, making a read error possible. The chain employs TRBV5-1 and TRBJ2-1, with a tentative D call TRBD2 (6 bases). The ends were cut back, 1 base at V and 9 bases at J, with 11 bases in the middle. This CDR3 has 13 residues. Per germline, CDR1 SGHRS and CDR2 YFSETQ. The CDR3 DNA reads TGCGCCAGCAGCTTGCATAGCGGTGGTGAGCAGTTCTTC. Its protein product is CASSLHSGGEQFF.

This clonotype appeared many times. The chain links TRBV12-3 or TRBV12-4 to TRBJ1-4; D perhaps matches TRBD1 (6 bases). The length of the CDR3 is 15 residues. V was pared by 5 bases and J by 0 bases, with 10 bases between. As DNA, the CDR3 is TGTGCCAGCAGTACCGGGACACCAACTAATGAAAAACTGTTTTTT. It specifies CASSTGTPTNEKLFF.

This clonotype was seen repeatedly, ten times or more. The J gene is TRBJ2-5, the V gene TRBV27, with a tentative D call TRBD2 (6 bases). From germline, CDR1 is MNHEY and CDR2 SMNVEV (reference sequence). Deletions cut 5 bases from V and 3 bases from J, with 13 bases between. The CDR3 totals 14 residues. The CDR3 coding sequence is TGTGCCAGCAGTCGGGCCGGGGGAGAAGAGACCCAGTACTTC. It codes for CASSRAGGEETQYF.

This clonotype showed up many times. This chain connects TRBV2 to TRBJ1-5; D unclear. The CDR3 length is 14 residues. Germline V gene lookup returns CDR1 SNHLY and CDR2 FYNNEI. V lost 1 base and J lost 0, with 4 bases in between. CDR3: CASSEEDSNQPQHF. In DNA, the CDR3 is TGTGCCAGCAGTGAAGAGGATAGCAATCAGCCCCAGCATTTT.

The chain recombines TRBV2 with TRBJ2-1; D is possibly TRBD1 (6 bases). This CDR3 comprises 18 residues. V was pared by 4 bases and J by 9 bases, with 28 bases between. CDR1 is SNHLY, CDR2 FYNNEI, per germline. The CDR3 DNA reads as TGTGCCAGCAGTGCGGGACCATACAGGGTCGCTGGTGTCTCTGAGCAGTTCTTC. Amino acid sequence: CASSAGPYRVAGVSEQFF.

The V gene is TRBV29-1, the J gene TRBJ1-4; 7 nucleotides agree with TRBD1. The J segment lost 7 bases and the V segment lost 7 bases, leaving 9 bases of the junction unmatched. The germline V gene has CDR1 SQVTM and CDR2 ANQGSEA. CDR3 length: 13 amino acids. The CDR3 here is CSAVGQTSEKLFF. CDR3 in DNA: TGCAGCGCCGTGGGACAGACTTCTGAAAAACTGTTTTTT.

This clonotype was seen many times. This chain links TRBV5-1 with TRBJ2-5, with 9 bases fitting TRBD2. Germline CDR1 reads SGHRS; CDR2 reads YFSETQ. The CDR3 spans 13 residues. V trimming: 3 bases; J trimming: 13 bases; junction bases outside the gene matches: 10. The CDR3 sequence: CASSSRDLAGTYF. The CDR3 DNA is TGCGCCAGCAGCTCCCGGGATCTAGCGGGGACGTACTTC.

This clonotype was counted many times. The V gene is TRBV7-2, the J gene TRBJ1-1; a weak D match, TRBD1 (6 bases). CDR1 is SGHTA, CDR2 FQGNSA, per germline. The CDR3 covers 15 residues. The V and J ends lost 1 base and 6 bases respectively, with 15 bases between them. CDR3: CASSLVTGTWAEAFF. As DNA, the CDR3 is TGTGCCAGCAGCTTAGTCACAGGGACATGGGCTGAAGCTTTCTTT.

The CDR3 bases are TGCAGCGTAGTGAGACTAGCGGCAAACTACAATGAGCAGTTCTTC. It specifies CSVVRLAANYNEQFF. V usage is TRBV29-1 and J usage is TRBJ2-1; 9 nucleotides agree with TRBD2. CDR3 length: 15 residues. The V segment lost 6 bases and the J segment 3 bases; nucleotides outside the gene matches: 9. Per germline, CDR1 SQVTM and CDR2 ANQGSEA.

The sample holds many counts of this clonotype. The CDR3 spells CASSSGTGGSEQYF. The CDR3 bases are TGTGCCAGCAGCTCCGGGACAGGGGGCAGCGAGCAGTACTTC. V is TRBV7-6 and J is TRBJ2-7; TRBD1 matches 12 bases. J was trimmed by 6 bases and V by 4 bases; bases with no gene match: 4. The germline gives CDR1 SGHVS, CDR2 FNYEAQ. The CDR3 length is 14 residues.

In this sample, this clonotype turned up many times. The V gene is TRBV28, the J gene TRBJ1-2; no clear D gene. Germline values: CDR1 MDHEN, CDR2 SYDVKM. V was shortened by 2 bases and J by 4 bases, with 11 bases between the two germline ends. This CDR3 spans 14 amino acids. CDR3 sequence reads: CASSLMAASYGYTF. The CDR3 nucleotides are TGTGCCAGCAGTTTAATGGCAGCCAGCTATGGCTACACCTTC.

This clonotype was detected many times. The chain joins TRBV28 to TRBJ2-5; D is unclear. This CDR3 has 14 amino acids. V lost 2 bases, J lost 5 bases, and 12 bases lay in between. The germline V gene encodes CDR1 MDHEN and CDR2 SYDVKM. The CDR3 DNA sequence: TGTGCCAGCAGTTTACCCCAAATCGGGGAGACCCAGTACTTC. Its protein product is CASSLPQIGETQYF.

This clonotype was found many times. The chain couples TRBV13 to TRBJ1-1, with 9 bases matching TRBD1. V shed 0 bases, J shed 4 bases, and the junction held 3 bases outside the gene matches. The CDR3 is 15 amino acids. Germline V lookup: CDR1 PRHDT, CDR2 FYEKMQ (reference sequence). The CDR3, as DNA: TGTGCCAGCAGCTTAGGTGGGACAGGGCCCACTGAAGCTTTCTTT. It encodes CASSLGGTGPTEAFF. Looking up the rest from reference TRBV13 and TRBJ1-1 gives the full variable domain: AAGVIQSPRHLIKEKRETATLKCYPIPRHDTVYWYQQGPGQDPQFLISFYEKMQSDKGSIPDRFSAQQFSDYHSELNMSSLELGDSALYFCASSLGGTGPTEAFFGQGTRLTVV.

This clonotype was observed many times. The rearrangement links TRBV4-1 to TRBJ1-1; D gene ambiguous. The length of the CDR3 is 14 residues. CDR1 MGHRA and CDR2 YSYEKL come from the germline V gene. V gave up 1 base and J gave up 3 bases, with 9 bases separating them. The CDR3 DNA is TGCGCCAGCAGCCAAGCGGTAGGTTACACTGAAGCTTTCTTT. It codes for CASSQAVGYTEAFF.

This clonotype was found a few times. The CDR3, as DNA: TGCAGCGTTGAGACAGGGCTGAACTACGAGCAGTACTTC. Protein product: CSVETGLNYEQYF. The genes are TRBV29-1 and TRBJ2-7, with 7 bases matching TRBD1. Germline V CDR1 and CDR2: SQVTM, ANQGSEA. The CDR3 is made up of 13 amino acids. Trimming removed 3 bases from V and 3 bases from J; junction bases left unmatched: 5.

In this sample, this clonotype turned up a few times. V is TRBV28 and J is TRBJ2-5; unclear D gene. The germline gives CDR1 MDHEN, CDR2 SYDVKM. The CDR3 is 13 residues long. Trimming took off 1 base at V and 4 bases at J, with 7 bases between the two ends. For the CDR3, the DNA is TGTGCCAGCAGTTTATCTAGGGCAGAGACCCAGTACTTC. Its translation is CASSLSRAETQYF. The entire variable domain, with the rest obtained from reference TRBV28 and TRBJ2-5, is as follows: DVKVTQSSRYLVKRTGEKVFLECVQDMDHENMFWYRQDPGLGLRLIYFSYDVKMKEKGDIPEGYSVSREKKERFSLILESASTNQTSMYLCASSLSRAETQYFGPGTRLLVL.

With regard to this clonotype: This clone may be a read error of a much larger clone one base away. The chain couples TRBV27 to TRBJ2-7; no clear D gene. Trimming removed 8 bases from V and 1 base from J, with 15 bases in between. Germline-derived CDR1 and CDR2 are MNHEY and SMNVEV (reference sequence). The CDR3 is 14 residues long. CDR3 amino acids: CASAKGLSSYEQYF. In DNA, the CDR3 is TGTGCCAGCGCCAAGGGCTTATCATCCTACGAGCAGTACTTC.

The rearrangement joins TRBV29-1 to TRBJ2-7, with D possibly being TRBD1 or TRBD2 (5 bases each). Germline V gene lookup returns CDR1 SQVTM and CDR2 ANQGSEA. This CDR3 is built from 16 residues. The V gene lost 7 bases and the J gene lost 0 bases, with 22 bases spanning the gap. The CDR3 DNA sequence: TGCAGCGCTTCCGGGACGACCCACGGCAGCTCCTACGAGCAGTACTTC. It yields the protein CSASGTTHGSSYEQYF.

This chain connects TRBV5-1 to TRBJ2-6, with 12 positions matching TRBD1. J gave up 0 bases and V 4 bases, and 5 bases lay outside the gene matches. The CDR3 is 18 residues long. The germline V gene encodes CDR1 SGHRS and CDR2 YFSETQ. CDR3 region: CASSAGTGGFSGANVLTF. The CDR3 DNA sequence: TGCGCCAGCAGCGCCGGGACAGGGGGCTTCTCTGGGGCCAACGTCCTGACTTTC.

Concerning this clonotype: A much larger clone lies a single base off, so this may be a read error. The chain employs TRBV7-6 and TRBJ1-1; 8 bases are a match to TRBD1. Germline-derived CDR1 and CDR2 are SGHVS and FNYEAQ. This CDR3 contains 16 residues. The CDR3 sequence: CAGSPWTGQRNTEAFF. The DNA for the CDR3 is TGTGCCGGCAGCCCCTGGACAGGGCAAAGAAACACTGAAGCTTTCTTT.

This clonotype appeared many times. The chain combines TRBV11-2 with TRBJ2-1; 10 bases line up with TRBD2. Trimming cost V 0 bases and J 7 bases; bases outside gene matches: 6. This CDR3 has 16 amino acids. CDR1 is SGHAT and CDR2 is FQNNGV in the germline V gene. In DNA form, the CDR3 reads TGTGCCAGCAGCTTAGATCCTAGCGGGAGAGCGAATGAGCAGTTCTTC. Its protein is CASSLDPSGRANEQFF.

This clonotype was counted between two and nine times. The chain has TRBV9 and TRBJ2-5; TRBD2 might be the D (6 bases). The CDR3 consists of 16 residues. Trimming left V 4 bases short and J 0 bases short, with 16 bases between. From germline, CDR1 is SGDLS and CDR2 YYNGEE. The CDR3 loop reads CASSPGGTANQETQYF. The CDR3 DNA follows: TGTGCCAGCAGCCCTGGTGGGACTGCGAACCAAGAGACCCAGTACTTC.

The rearrangement links TRBV30 to TRBJ1-5; 7 bases fit TRBD1. CDR3 length equals 15 residues. The J segment lost 7 bases and the V segment lost 2 bases, leaving 11 bases of the junction unmatched. The V gene's germline CDR1 is GTSNPN and CDR2 SVGIG (reference sequence). In DNA form, the CDR3 reads TGTGCCTGGAGTCAGTCCCGGACAGGTAGGCAGCCCCAGCATTTT. As protein: CAWSQSRTGRQPQHF.

A few counts support this clonotype. J is TRBJ2-1 and V is TRBV25-1; maybe TRBD2 (6 bases). Germline V gene data show CDR1 as MGHDK and CDR2 as SYGVNS. With 3 bases removed from V and 2 bases from J, the gap between germline ends came to 14 bases. The CDR3 totals 16 residues. The DNA for the CDR3 is TGTGCCAGCAGTGAGTCCCGGAGGGGACCCTACAATGAGCAGTTCTTC. It codes for CASSESRRGPYNEQFF.